Below, 10 T cell receptor beta chains from the same sample are listed, as sequenced in a study of T cell repertoires in cytomegalovirus infection. TCRdb passed the reads through MiXCR, listing each CDR3 protein once. The sample lists 650,000 to 900,000 distinct CDR3 sequences, 25% to 30% seen once, with less than 15% in the top ten. Antigen specificity for these receptors is unknown. The sequencing used cultured CD8+ T cells from PBMCs, collected from culture after CMV antigen stimulation. The origin of the receptors is a human donor in good health (CMV status not recorded). Some clones in this sample may be carry-over from other donors' samples.

This clonotype came up many times. V is TRBV7-9 and J is TRBJ2-5; tentatively, D is TRBD1 or TRBD2 (5 bases each). Germline lookup yields CDR1 SEHNR and CDR2 FQNEAQ (reference sequence). V was trimmed by 5 bases and J by 0 bases, leaving 13 bases between them. The CDR3 runs to 15 residues. The CDR3 DNA sequence: TGTGCCAGCAGCCGTACCTGGGGGTACCAAGAGACCCAGTACTTC. Amino acids: CASSRTWGYQETQYF.

Concerning this clonotype itself: Being one base from a much bigger clone, this may be a read error. The chain carries TRBV28 and TRBJ2-2; 8 nucleotides match TRBD1. V gave up 6 bases and J gave up 4 bases; unmatched junction bases: 4. The CDR3 has 14 residues. Germline values: CDR1 MDHEN, CDR2 SYDVKM. The CDR3 region has the DNA TGTGCCAGCAGCGCGGACAGGGCCACCGGGGAGCTGTTTTTT. The encoded protein is CASSADRATGELFF.

The V call is TRBV12-3 or TRBV12-4, the J call TRBJ2-3, with D possibly matching TRBD2 (5 bases). There are 15 residues in the CDR3. Trimming removed 6 bases at V and 0 bases at J, with 13 bases between. CDR3 sequence: CASSLTNSSTDTQYF. CDR3 bases: TGTGCCAGCAGCTTGACTAACTCTAGCACAGATACGCAGTATTTT.

The chain is built from TRBV23-1 and TRBJ2-5, with D possibly matching TRBD2 (5 bases). TRBV23-1 is designated an ORF whose function remains uncertain. The CDR3 runs 15 residues. The ends were cut back, 0 bases at V and 0 bases at J, with 8 bases in the middle. CDR3 loop: CASSQSCGYQETQYF. The CDR3 DNA is TGCGCCAGCAGTCAATCGTGCGGGTACCAAGAGACCCAGTACTTC.

There are a few counts of this clonotype. The chain carries TRBV4-3 and TRBJ1-2; a possible D gene is TRBD1 (5 bases). Germline V gene data show CDR1 as LGHNA and CDR2 as YSLEER. This CDR3 has 19 amino acids. The V end lost 1 base, the J end lost 2 bases, and 23 bases lay between the germline ends. CDR3 amino acids: CASSQVYSMPGPKNYGYTF. CDR3 sequence (DNA): TGCGCCAGCAGCCAAGTTTACAGTATGCCGGGACCGAAAAACTATGGCTACACCTTC.

This chain connects TRBV27 to TRBJ1-5; 7 bases are shared with TRBD1. The germline V gene encodes CDR1 MNHEY and CDR2 SMNVEV (reference sequence). V was clipped by 4 bases and J by 7 bases; unmatched bases: 10. CDR3 length: 15 residues. Written as DNA, the CDR3 is TGTGCCAGCAGTTCAGGGGGGGGTGGTAGACAGCCCCAGCATTTT. Protein: CASSSGGGGRQPQHF.

In this sample, this clonotype turned up once. CDR3 DNA sequence: TGTGCCAGCAGCTTCTCGCAACAGGATACGCAGTATTTT. Its protein is CASSFSQQDTQYF. V and J are TRBV7-9 and TRBJ2-3; D unresolved. The length of the CDR3 is 13 residues. Germline V CDR1 and CDR2: SEHNR, FQNEAQ (reference sequence). The germline V and J ends were trimmed by 3 bases and 6 bases, with 10 bases remaining between them.

As for this clonotype: A much larger clone lies a single base off, so this may be a read error. The chain recombines TRBV5-8 with TRBJ1-2; D perhaps matches TRBD1 (6 bases). The CDR3 contains 17 residues. Germline CDR1 and CDR2: SGHTS and YDEGEE. The CDR3 reads CAGSLDQAGQGNYGYTF. The CDR3 nucleotides are TGCGCCGGCAGCTTGGACCAGGCTGGCCAGGGGAACTATGGCTACACCTTC.

This clonotype showed up many times. This chain uses TRBV7-2 with TRBJ2-1; D gene unclear. In germline, CDR1 is SGHTA, CDR2 FQGNSA. CDR3 length equals 13 residues. Trimming took off 5 bases at V and 2 bases at J, with 7 bases between the two ends. CDR3 amino acids: CASSPHPYNEQFF. In DNA form, the CDR3 reads TGTGCCAGCAGCCCCCACCCCTACAATGAGCAGTTCTTC.

The CDR3 DNA is TGTGCCACGGACAGGGCTGAGACCCAGTACTTC. It codes for CATDRAETQYF. The chain links TRBV2 to TRBJ2-5, with 8 bases aligning to TRBD1. J gave up 5 bases and V 10 bases, and 3 bases lay outside the gene matches. The CDR3 is made up of 11 amino acids. The germline gives CDR1 SNHLY, CDR2 FYNNEI.